The source of this TCR beta chain is a study of T cells in Graves' hyperthyroidism and ophthalmopathy. Whole-study findings and limits: Most thyroid clonotypes expanded above 0.001 were also detected in blood. Model-based prediction identified ophthalmopathy a median about 7 months prior to its onset.

The CDR3 is made up of 12 amino acids. V lost 5 bases and J 4 bases, leaving 9 bases between the germline ends. Germline V gene data show CDR1 as DFQATT and CDR2 as SNEGSKA (reference sequence). Hyperthyroidism was newly diagnosed in patients aged 18 to 65 (duration under 2 months). This clonotype was seen only a few times. Its antigen remains unidentified. RNA transcripts gave rise to amplified TCR beta CDR3 regions. The HTBI primer set was used in a first-round RT-PCR of the TCR CDR3. TCRdb ran MiXCR on the multiplex PCR reads and lists one entry per CDR3 protein. The sample contains about 560,000 distinct CDR3 sequences, around 14% of which appear only once.

Sequencing was done on a sample of blood. V and J are TRBV20-1 and TRBJ1-5, with D hard to call. The source of this sequence is a woman younger than 45 with Graves' hyperthyroidism. CDR3 amino acids: CSAPMGNQPQHF. The CDR3, as DNA: TGCAGTGCTCCCATGGGTAATCAGCCCCAGCATTTT.